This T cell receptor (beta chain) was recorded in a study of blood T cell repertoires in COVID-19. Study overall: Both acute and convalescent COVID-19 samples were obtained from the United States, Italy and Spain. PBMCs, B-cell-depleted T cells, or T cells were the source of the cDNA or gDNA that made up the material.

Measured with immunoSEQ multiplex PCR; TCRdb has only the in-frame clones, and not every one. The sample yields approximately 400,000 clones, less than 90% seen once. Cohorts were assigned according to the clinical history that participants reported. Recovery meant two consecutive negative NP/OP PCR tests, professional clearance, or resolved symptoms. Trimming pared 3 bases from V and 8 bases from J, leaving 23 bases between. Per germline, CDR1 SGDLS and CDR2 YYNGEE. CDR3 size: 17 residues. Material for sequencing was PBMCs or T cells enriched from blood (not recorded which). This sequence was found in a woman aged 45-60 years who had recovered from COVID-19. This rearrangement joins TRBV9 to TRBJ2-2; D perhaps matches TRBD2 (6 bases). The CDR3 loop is CASSATAGLASMGELFF. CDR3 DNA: TGTGCCAGCAGCGCCACGGCGGGGCTTGCATCTATGGGGGAGCTGTTTTTT.